A selection of T cell receptor beta chains follows, all from one sample in a study of CXCR3-negative and CXCR3-positive naive CD8 T cells. Following a re-call of the 5' RACE reads, TCRdb has one entry per CDR3 protein and lacks DNA. This table lists 100,000 to 150,000 distinct CDR3 sequences. Sequencing used naive CXCR3- CD8+ T cells from blood. These receptors originate from a human donor in good health. Some clones in this sample may be carry-over from other donors' samples. Both conserved end residues are part of each CDR3. The order of the fields is CDR3 length, V gene, J gene, CDR3 protein.

cdr3_length: 21; v_call: TRBV7-2; j_call: TRBJ1-3; cdr3_aa: CASSLYRGGPTEKSSGNTIYF
cdr3_length: 14; v_call: TRBV11-3; j_call: TRBJ2-3; cdr3_aa: CASSSAGDTDTQYF
cdr3_length: 16; v_call: TRBV7-9; j_call: TRBJ2-3; cdr3_aa: CASSETGTGRTDTQYF
cdr3_length: 14; v_call: TRBV4-2; j_call: TRBJ1-2; cdr3_aa: CASSPGTPIYGYTF
cdr3_length: 16; v_call: TRBV4-2; j_call: TRBJ2-5; cdr3_aa: CASSQSSGGAWETQYF
cdr3_length: 14; v_call: TRBV4-3; j_call: TRBJ2-1; cdr3_aa: CASSQDRTVNEQFF
cdr3_length: 12; v_call: TRBV7-9; j_call: TRBJ1-1; cdr3_aa: CASSFRDDEAFF
cdr3_length: 13; v_call: TRBV20-1; j_call: TRBJ2-7; cdr3_aa: CSARDSENYEQYF
cdr3_length: 14; v_call: TRBV11-2; j_call: TRBJ2-7; cdr3_aa: CASSFGFRSNEQYF
cdr3_length: 12; v_call: TRBV11-3; j_call: TRBJ2-1; cdr3_aa: CASSPTADEQFF
cdr3_length: 12; v_call: TRBV11-3; j_call: TRBJ2-7; cdr3_aa: CASSATGGEQYF
cdr3_length: 16; v_call: TRBV13; j_call: TRBJ2-3; cdr3_aa: CASSVRVAASTDTQYF
cdr3_length: 13; v_call: TRBV29-1; j_call: TRBJ2-2; cdr3_aa: CSVEAIRVGELFF
cdr3_length: 14; v_call: TRBV11-2; j_call: TRBJ1-2; cdr3_aa: CASSFSGGSYGYTF
cdr3_length: 13; v_call: TRBV12-3/TRBV12-4; j_call: TRBJ2-7; cdr3_aa: CASGDGSGYEQYF
cdr3_length: 14; v_call: TRBV28; j_call: TRBJ2-1; cdr3_aa: CASSTAGSYNEQFF
cdr3_length: 14; v_call: TRBV29-1; j_call: TRBJ2-1; cdr3_aa: CSAAWRTGASEQFF
cdr3_length: 13; v_call: TRBV25-1; j_call: TRBJ2-6; cdr3_aa: CASSEFGANVLTF
cdr3_length: 15; v_call: TRBV19; j_call: TRBJ2-1; cdr3_aa: CASSYGLSSYNEQFF
cdr3_length: 15; v_call: TRBV23-1; j_call: TRBJ2-2; cdr3_aa: CASPGTVEDTGELFF
cdr3_length: 16; v_call: TRBV5-4; j_call: TRBJ2-1; cdr3_aa: CASSSTGTNSYNEQFF
cdr3_length: 15; v_call: TRBV2; j_call: TRBJ2-1; cdr3_aa: CASSEVHSKYNEQFF
cdr3_length: 18; v_call: TRBV27; j_call: TRBJ2-1; cdr3_aa: CASSLWAGAVGSYNEQFF
cdr3_length: 17; v_call: TRBV4-3; j_call: TRBJ2-2; cdr3_aa: CASSRSAGGGSTGELFF
cdr3_length: 17; v_call: TRBV29-1; j_call: TRBJ2-1; cdr3_aa: CSVESPRLAGEYNEQFF
cdr3_length: 19; v_call: TRBV11-2; j_call: TRBJ2-2; cdr3_aa: CASSFVTAQGKSRTGELFF
cdr3_length: 16; v_call: TRBV4-3; j_call: TRBJ1-6; cdr3_aa: CASSQDVGSYNSPLHF
cdr3_length: 13; v_call: TRBV7-9; j_call: TRBJ1-2; cdr3_aa: CASKPPRPYGYTF
cdr3_length: 15; v_call: TRBV13; j_call: TRBJ2-7; cdr3_aa: CASSFETGLLYEQYF
cdr3_length: 16; v_call: TRBV11-2; j_call: TRBJ1-4; cdr3_aa: CASSLLIGEFGEKLFF
cdr3_length: 16; v_call: TRBV28; j_call: TRBJ2-1; cdr3_aa: CASSLVAGGPRNEQFF
cdr3_length: 13; v_call: TRBV13; j_call: TRBJ2-7; cdr3_aa: CASSSGITYEQYF
cdr3_length: 13; v_call: TRBV5-1; j_call: TRBJ2-7; cdr3_aa: CASSLIGAHEQYF
cdr3_length: 16; v_call: TRBV19; j_call: TRBJ2-3; cdr3_aa: CASSIEPASSTDTQYF